This record covers a single TCR beta chain. Its target antigen remains unknown. No much larger clonotype is one base removed from it; base qualities were not supplied. Library method: the immunoSEQ multiplex PCR assay. For the multiplex PCR, a mixture combining 60 forward primers for TCR Vbeta segments and 13 reverse primers for TCR Jbeta segments was used. Amplification of the CDR3 region of rearranged TCR beta genes was performed with a multiplex PCR assay on genomic DNA. On the Illumina HiSeq System, the amplified TCR beta libraries were sequenced as 87-base-pair reads. The study's own analysis went as follows. A later analysis counted approximately 84 million unique TCR beta chains across the 700 or so repertoires, and 10 million to 12 million of these chains were shared by at least two donors. Raw reads were error-corrected and collapsed into unique sequences with a nearest-neighbor algorithm that merged closely related sequences to remove PCR and sequencing errors. V, D and J gene segments were assigned by aligning CDR3 sequences to IMGT reference sequences. For a sequence to be retained, a match of at least six nucleotides to both a V gene segment and a J gene segment was required. Rearrangements were called productive when the CDR3 lacked stop codons and stayed in frame with V and J; all others were non-productive. Following IMGT convention, CDR3 was defined as the stretch from the second conserved V-encoded cysteine to the conserved J-encoded phenylalanine. Sequences without an unambiguous match to a single V gene segment were excluded from the earlier analysis of about 600 of the donors. In an earlier analysis of 587 of the donors, a V segment was called functional when productive rearrangements were above 56.7%, and segregating when the standard deviation between donors exceeded 5%. A statistical classification framework was built for diagnosing cytomegalovirus status from the catalog of TCR beta chain sequences. A later analysis assigned V and J genes by comparing TCR nucleotide sequences with IMGT/GENE-DB human TR gene sequences. Using the TCRdist pipeline, a later analysis assigned CDR3 sequences along with most-parsimonious VDJ recombination scenarios. In a later analysis, each TCR beta chain was defined by its CDR3 amino acid sequence together with its V-gene family, and reads without a unique V-gene family were excluded. As a way to deal with suspected cross-contamination and a sequencing artifact, a later analysis dropped under 600 nucleotide sequences that were highly shared and had low generation probability. In a later analysis, a clonal expansion index for each public chain was calculated from normalized within-repertoire ranks of inferred template counts. Generation probabilities in a later analysis came from a VDJ recombination model fitted to out-of-frame rearrangements, and those results were checked against IGoR. In a later analysis, TCR-TCR, TCR-HLA and TCR-CMV co-occurrence was scored with hypergeometric tests, and a repertoire-size bias correction was applied to TCR pairs. In a later analysis, false discovery rates were estimated by permuting HLA or CMV assignments 20 times. A later analysis grouped co-occurring TCRs with DBSCAN, adding TCRdist sequence similarity when clustering within HLA-allele-positive subsets. Repertoires with fewer than 30,000 or more than 120,000 public chains were left out of co-occurrence clustering, as were five repertoires with anomalous nucleotide sharing. Not all clones reach the TCRdb copy of this immuneACCESS table, which keeps in-frame sequences only. Checked studies attribute under half of the gap to unresolved V genes and leave the rest unexplained. Clone size and the V and J calls come from that table; the DNA yielded D and trimming. Recorded for this sample are tens of thousands of clones; 70% to 85% of them occurred a single time. Together, the top ten hold approximately 20% of the sample.

This specimen comes from a study of cytomegalovirus exposure and HLA in healthy donors (TCRdb year 2017). Turning to the overall study: An earlier analysis of more than 550 of the donors reported about 300 Gb of sequence data and 95 million to 120 million unique TCR beta sequences obtained from 180 million or so T cells. An early release covering just under 650 HLA-typed donors comprised 300 to 350 gigabases of sequencing data and roughly 86 million unique TCR sequences. Of the approximately 400 genotyped donors, roughly 80% fell in the genetic ancestry cluster associated with self-reported Caucasian donors. The study aimed to test whether cataloging public T cell receptors could reveal signatures of past pathogen exposure. Using immunosequencing, the study profiled T cell repertoires from 666 subjects and related those repertoires to cytomegalovirus serostatus. A separate validation cohort of about 110 different subjects was used in addition to the roughly 670-subject first cohort. To predict cytomegalovirus infection status, the study combined high-throughput TCR immunosequencing, statistical association of individual TCRs with disease status, and machine learning. A later analysis re-analyzed previously published TCR beta repertoires from hundreds of donors and added high-resolution HLA genotyping to study TCR occurrence patterns. Rather than using new phenotypic data, the later analysis identified candidate immune exposures from TCR beta sequences and from how often those sequences occurred across donors. An earlier analysis of roughly 600 of the donors used high-throughput TCR beta sequencing to judge whether each TCR beta V gene segment behaved as functional or pseudogenic. Donor age, sex, ethnicity and CMV serostatus were compiled alongside the repertoire data. A later genetic analysis used genome-wide SNP genotypes for about 65% of the 666 donors, treating that subset as a discovery cohort. Every discovery cohort repertoire had been produced on one sequencing platform. HLA typing included class I and class II loci at four-digit resolution. The number of typed donors differed by locus: roughly 629-640 for A, B, C, DRB1 and DQB1; some 500 for DQA1; fewer than 610 for DPA1; and some 450 for DPB1. Roughly 5 DR-DQ haplotypes were handled as single units for association and clustering, since linkage in the cohort was strong. On average, around 240,000 unique TCR beta nucleotide sequences were sequenced per donor among a few hundred genotyped donors of the cohort, with 15% to 20% of those sequences being non-productive.

Overall study results and their limits: Sequencing depth was assumed to be roughly uniform across donors in the presence/absence analyses, though that assumption may not hold. Strong co-occurrence of HLA alleles, especially DR and DQ, made assigning TCR associations to individual alleles difficult. In a later analysis, several top co-occurrence clusters were reported to appear linked to parvovirus B19, influenza, CMV and Epstein-Barr virus. A further reported finding was that TCR beta sequences accurately predicted the HLA-A and HLA-B alleles for most subjects in the first cohort. According to a later analysis, TCR association rates differed among HLA loci, with DRB1 alleles showing the most associated TCRs and HLA-C alleles showing the fewest. Linkage disequilibrium might explain the correlated functional status among segregating V segments, but an unknown experimental factor could not be excluded. According to the authors, the approach could potentially be generalized to other disease states and immunological phenotypes. The study listed 150 to 200 TCR beta chains as associated with cytomegalovirus. Because some donors lacked HLA typing at each locus, the association tests relied only on the typed subset. The only immune exposure information available for the cohort was CMV serostatus. In a later analysis, HLA-associated TCR beta chains were found to be more clonally expanded and to have lower generation probabilities than equally common non-associated chains. The classifier was reported to diagnose cytomegalovirus status with high specificity and sensitivity in both the original cohort and the validation cohort. Most CMV-associated TCR beta chains appeared to be HLA-restricted in a later analysis, and the HLA associations seemed to be driven largely by CMV exposure. Specific HLA alleles were associated with more than 15,000 TCR beta sequences at a false discovery rate of 0.05 in a later analysis. A few of the identified cytomegalovirus-associated TCR beta chains were confirmed in vitro to be specific for cytomegalovirus antigens. In an earlier analysis of a few hundred of the donors, most TCR beta V segments were observed in productive rearrangements about 87% or about 30% of the time, broadly matching IMGT annotations. In a later genetic analysis, fewer N-insertions in productive TCRs were reported among donors in an Asian-associated ancestry cluster than the roughly 640-donor mean. A cluster of highly shared sequence variants was judged likely to be a technical artifact of the sequencing pipeline. Only TCR beta chains were sequenced in this cohort, and the absence of alpha or paired-chain data limited detectable features. V-gene and J-gene trimming of TCR beta chains was associated with a missense DCLRE1C variant in a later genetic analysis, and the association was replicated in an independent cohort. While some public TCRs were present in many individuals, most TCR sequences turned up only very rarely across donors. The earlier analysis of 587 of the donors excluded 15 to 20 rarely observed V segments, including chromosome 9 orphons, because counts were too low.

The cohort comprised some 700 healthy bone marrow donors. At the time of sampling, all cohort members were nominally healthy, though unrecorded immune exposures were likely present. The donor tested CMV seropositive and was one of the 289 seropositive cohort members. A peripheral blood sample was collected from each donor, and TCR beta sequencing was performed on peripheral blood mononuclear cells. Genomic DNA was extracted from the blood cell samples with the Qiagen DNeasy Blood Extraction Kit. The sequence was obtained from a woman between 50 and 59 years old in good health and CMV-seropositive. The sample consisted of PBMCs.

Read as DNA, the sequence is TGCGCCAGCAGCTTGGTAGCGGGGAACAACAATGAGCAGTTCTTC. Its protein reads: CASSLVAGNNNEQFF. The rearrangement combines TRBV5-1 with TRBJ2-1; 8 of the junction bases match TRBD2. The germline V and J ends show losses of 0 bases and 5 bases respectively, and no gene match explains 4 bases of the junction. The germline V gene provides CDR1 SGHRS and CDR2 YFSETQ. The CDR3 measures 15 amino acids from cysteine to phenylalanine. Solely the CDR3 DNA is kept, with 45 bases framed from the first base.